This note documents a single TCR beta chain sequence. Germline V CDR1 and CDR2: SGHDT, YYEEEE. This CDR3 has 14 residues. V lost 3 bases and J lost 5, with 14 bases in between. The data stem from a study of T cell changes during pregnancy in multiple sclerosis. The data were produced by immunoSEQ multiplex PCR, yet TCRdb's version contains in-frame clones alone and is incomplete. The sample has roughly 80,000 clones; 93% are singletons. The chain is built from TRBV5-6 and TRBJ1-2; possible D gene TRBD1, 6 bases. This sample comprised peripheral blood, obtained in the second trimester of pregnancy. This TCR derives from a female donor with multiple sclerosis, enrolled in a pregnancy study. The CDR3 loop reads CASSSDLQGYGYTF. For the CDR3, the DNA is TGTGCCAGCAGCTCCGATTTACAGGGTTATGGCTACACCTTC. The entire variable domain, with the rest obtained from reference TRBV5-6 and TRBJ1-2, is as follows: DAGVTQSPTHLIKTRGQQVTLRCSPKSGHDTVSWYQQALGQGPQFIFQYYEEEERQRGNFPDRFSGHQFPNYSSELNVNALLLGDSALYLCASSSDLQGYGYTFGSGTRLTVV.